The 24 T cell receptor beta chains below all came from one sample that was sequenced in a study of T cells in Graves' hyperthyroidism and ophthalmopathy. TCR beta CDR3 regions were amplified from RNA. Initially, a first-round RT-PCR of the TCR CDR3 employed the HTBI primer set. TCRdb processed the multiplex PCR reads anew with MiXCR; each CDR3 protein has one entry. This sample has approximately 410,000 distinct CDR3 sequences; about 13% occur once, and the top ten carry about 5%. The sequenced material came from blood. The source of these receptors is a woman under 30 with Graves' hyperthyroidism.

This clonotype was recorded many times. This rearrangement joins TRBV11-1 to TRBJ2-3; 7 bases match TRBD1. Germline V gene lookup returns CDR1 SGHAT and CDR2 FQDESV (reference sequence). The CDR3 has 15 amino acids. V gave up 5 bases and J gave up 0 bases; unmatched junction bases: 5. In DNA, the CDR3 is TGTGCCAGCAGCGCCAGACAGGGAAGCACAGATACGCAGTATTTT. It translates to CASSARQGSTDTQYF.

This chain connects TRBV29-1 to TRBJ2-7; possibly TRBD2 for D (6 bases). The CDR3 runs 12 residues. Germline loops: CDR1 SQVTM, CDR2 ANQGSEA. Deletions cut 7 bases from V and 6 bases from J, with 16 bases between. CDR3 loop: CSGTDGSREQYF. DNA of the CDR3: TGCAGCGGAACTGACGGGAGTCGCGAGCAGTACTTC.

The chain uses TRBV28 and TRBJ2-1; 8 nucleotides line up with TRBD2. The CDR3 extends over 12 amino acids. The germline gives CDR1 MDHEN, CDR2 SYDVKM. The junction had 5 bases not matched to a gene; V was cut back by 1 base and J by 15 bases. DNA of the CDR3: TGTGCCAGCAGTTTATTGGCTAGCGGGCTGTTCTTC. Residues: CASSLLASGLFF.

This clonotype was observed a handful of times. The CDR3 nucleotides are TGTGCCAGCAGCTTAGCGGGGAGTGGGATTAAAGATACGCAGTATTTT. This gives the protein CASSLAGSGIKDTQYF. V gene TRBV7-9 combines with J gene TRBJ2-3; perhaps TRBD2 as D (5 bases). CDR1 and CDR2 (germline): SEHNR, FQNEAQ (reference sequence). CDR3 length: 16 amino acids. V lost 0 bases and J 5 bases, leaving 15 bases between the germline ends.

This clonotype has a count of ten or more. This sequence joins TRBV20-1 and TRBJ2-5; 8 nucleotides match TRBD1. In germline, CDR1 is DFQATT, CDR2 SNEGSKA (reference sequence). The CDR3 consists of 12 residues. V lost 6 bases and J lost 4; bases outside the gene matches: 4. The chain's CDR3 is CSAGQGGETQYF. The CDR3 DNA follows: TGCAGTGCCGGACAGGGAGGAGAGACCCAGTACTTC.

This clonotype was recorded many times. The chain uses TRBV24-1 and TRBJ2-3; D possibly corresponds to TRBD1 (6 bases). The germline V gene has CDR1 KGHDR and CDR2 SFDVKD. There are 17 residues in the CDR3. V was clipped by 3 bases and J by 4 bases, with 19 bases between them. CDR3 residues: CATSDPQQGLLSDTQYF. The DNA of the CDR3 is TGTGCCACCAGTGATCCCCAGCAGGGGTTGCTCTCAGATACGCAGTATTTT.

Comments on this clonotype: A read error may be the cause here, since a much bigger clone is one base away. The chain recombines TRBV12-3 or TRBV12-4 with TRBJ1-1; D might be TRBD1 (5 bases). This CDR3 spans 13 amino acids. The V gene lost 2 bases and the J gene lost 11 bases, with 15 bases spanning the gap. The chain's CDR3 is CASSLTQGGSAFF. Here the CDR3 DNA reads TGTGCCAGCAGTTTAACTCAGGGCGGTTCTGCTTTCTTT.

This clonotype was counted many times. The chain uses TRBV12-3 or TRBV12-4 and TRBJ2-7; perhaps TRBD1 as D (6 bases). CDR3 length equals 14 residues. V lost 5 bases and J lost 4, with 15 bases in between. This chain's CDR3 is CASSPWDKYYEQYF. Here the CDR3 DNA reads TGTGCCAGCAGTCCTTGGGACAAATATTACGAGCAGTACTTC.

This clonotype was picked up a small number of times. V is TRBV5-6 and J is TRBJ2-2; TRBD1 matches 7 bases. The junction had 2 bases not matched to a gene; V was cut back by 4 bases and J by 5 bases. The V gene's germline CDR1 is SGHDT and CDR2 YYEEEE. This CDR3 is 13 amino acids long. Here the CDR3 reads CASSDRETGELFF. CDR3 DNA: TGTGCCAGCAGCGACAGGGAGACCGGGGAGCTGTTTTTT.

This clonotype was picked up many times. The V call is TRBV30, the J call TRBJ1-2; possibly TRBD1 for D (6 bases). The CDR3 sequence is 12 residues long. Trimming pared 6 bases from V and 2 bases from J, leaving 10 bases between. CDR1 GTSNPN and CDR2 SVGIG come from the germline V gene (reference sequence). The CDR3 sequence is CACSGENYGYTF. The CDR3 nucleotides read TGTGCCTGTTCAGGGGAGAACTATGGCTACACCTTC.

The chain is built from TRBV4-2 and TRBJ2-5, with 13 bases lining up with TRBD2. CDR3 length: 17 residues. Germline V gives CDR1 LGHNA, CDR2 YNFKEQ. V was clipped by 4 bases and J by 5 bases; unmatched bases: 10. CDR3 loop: CASSPGRTSGRLETQYF. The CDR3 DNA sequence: TGTGCCAGCAGCCCAGGGAGGACTAGCGGGAGATTGGAGACCCAGTACTTC.

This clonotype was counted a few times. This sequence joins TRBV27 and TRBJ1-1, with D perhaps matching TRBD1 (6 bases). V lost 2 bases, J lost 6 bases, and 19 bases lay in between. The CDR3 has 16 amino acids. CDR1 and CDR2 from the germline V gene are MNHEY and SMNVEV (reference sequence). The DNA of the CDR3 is TGTGCCAGCAGTTTAACGCCGGGACACCGGAGCCCTGAAGCTTTCTTT. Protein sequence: CASSLTPGHRSPEAFF.

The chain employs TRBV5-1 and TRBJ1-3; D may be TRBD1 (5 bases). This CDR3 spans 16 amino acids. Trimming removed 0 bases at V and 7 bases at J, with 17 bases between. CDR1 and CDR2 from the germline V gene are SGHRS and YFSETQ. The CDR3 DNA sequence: TGCGCCAGCAGCTTGGTCGGGGCCAGGCTTGGCAACACCATATATTTT. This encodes CASSLVGARLGNTIYF.

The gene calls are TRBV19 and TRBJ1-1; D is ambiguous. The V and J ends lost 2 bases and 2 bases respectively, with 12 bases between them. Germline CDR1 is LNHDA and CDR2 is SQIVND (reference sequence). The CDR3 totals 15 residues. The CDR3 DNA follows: TGTGCCAGTAGTATATTGGACGGCCAAAACACTGAAGCTTTCTTT. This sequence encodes CASSILDGQNTEAFF.

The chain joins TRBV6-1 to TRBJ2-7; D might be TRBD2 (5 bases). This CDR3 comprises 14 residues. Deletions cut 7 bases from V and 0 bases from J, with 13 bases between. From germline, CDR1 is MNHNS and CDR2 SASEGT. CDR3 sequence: CASTERESSYEQYF. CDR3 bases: TGTGCCAGCACTGAGAGGGAGAGCTCCTACGAGCAGTACTTC.

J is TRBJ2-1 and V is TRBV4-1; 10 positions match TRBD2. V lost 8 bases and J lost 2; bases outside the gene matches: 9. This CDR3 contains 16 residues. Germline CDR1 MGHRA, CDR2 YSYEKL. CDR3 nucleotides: TGCGCCAGCGCCCAGGAGAGCGGGAGGGCCTACAATGAGCAGTTCTTC. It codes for CASAQESGRAYNEQFF.

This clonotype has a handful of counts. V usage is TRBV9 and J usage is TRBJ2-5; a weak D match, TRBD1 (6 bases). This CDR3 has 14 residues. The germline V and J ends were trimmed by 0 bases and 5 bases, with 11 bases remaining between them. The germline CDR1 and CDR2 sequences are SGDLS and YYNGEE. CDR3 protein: CASSVGTVRETQYF. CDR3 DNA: TGTGCCAGCAGCGTAGGGACAGTCCGGGAGACCCAGTACTTC. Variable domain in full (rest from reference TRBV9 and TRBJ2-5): DSGVTQTPKHLITATGQRVTLRCSPRSGDLSVYWYQQSLDQGLQFLIQYYNGEERAKGNILERFSAQQFPDLHSELNLSSLELGDSALYFCASSVGTVRETQYFGPGTRLLVL.

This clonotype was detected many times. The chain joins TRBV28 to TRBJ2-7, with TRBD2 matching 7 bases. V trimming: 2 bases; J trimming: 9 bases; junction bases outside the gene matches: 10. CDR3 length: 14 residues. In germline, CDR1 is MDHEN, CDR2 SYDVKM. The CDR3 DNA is TGTGCCAGCAGTTTAAGGGCAGACGGGGAGGGGCAGTACTTC. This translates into CASSLRADGEGQYF.

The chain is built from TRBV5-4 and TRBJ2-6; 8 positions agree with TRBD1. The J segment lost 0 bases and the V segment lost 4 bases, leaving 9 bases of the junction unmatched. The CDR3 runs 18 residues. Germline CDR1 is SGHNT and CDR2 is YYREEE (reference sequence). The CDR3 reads CASSLDRARLSGANVLTF. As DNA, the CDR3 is TGTGCCAGCAGCCTGGACAGGGCCCGACTCTCTGGGGCCAACGTCCTGACTTTC.

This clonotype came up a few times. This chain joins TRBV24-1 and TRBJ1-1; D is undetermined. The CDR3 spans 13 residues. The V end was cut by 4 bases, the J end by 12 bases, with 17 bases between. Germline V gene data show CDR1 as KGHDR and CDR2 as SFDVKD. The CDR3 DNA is TGTGCCACCAGTGACTCCCATAAACAGAGAACTTTCTTT. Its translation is CATSDSHKQRTFF.

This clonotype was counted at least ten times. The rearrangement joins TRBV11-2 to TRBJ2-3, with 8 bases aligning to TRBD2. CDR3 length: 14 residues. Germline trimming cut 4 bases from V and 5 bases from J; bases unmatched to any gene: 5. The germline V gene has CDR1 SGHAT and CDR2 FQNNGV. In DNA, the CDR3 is TGTGCCAGCAGCTCCAGCGGGGGCGGAGATACGCAGTATTTT. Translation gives CASSSSGGGDTQYF.

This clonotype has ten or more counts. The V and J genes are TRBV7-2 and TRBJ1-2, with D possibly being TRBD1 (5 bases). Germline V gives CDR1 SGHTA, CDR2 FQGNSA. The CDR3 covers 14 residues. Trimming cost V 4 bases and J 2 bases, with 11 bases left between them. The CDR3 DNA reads TGTGCCAGCAGCTCAATATGGGGGAACTATGGCTACACCTTC. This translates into CASSSIWGNYGYTF.

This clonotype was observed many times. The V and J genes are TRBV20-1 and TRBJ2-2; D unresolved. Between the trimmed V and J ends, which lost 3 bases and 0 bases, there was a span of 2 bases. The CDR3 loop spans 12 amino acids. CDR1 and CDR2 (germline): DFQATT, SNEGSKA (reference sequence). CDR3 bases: TGCAGTGCTAGCACGAACACCGGGGAGCTGTTTTTT. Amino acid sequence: CSASTNTGELFF.

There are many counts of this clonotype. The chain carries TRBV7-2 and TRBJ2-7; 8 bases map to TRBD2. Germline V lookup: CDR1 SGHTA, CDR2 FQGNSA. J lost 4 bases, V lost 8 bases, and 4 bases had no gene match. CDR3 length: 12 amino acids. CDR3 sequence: CASHGGAYEQYF. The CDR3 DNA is TGTGCCAGCCACGGGGGGGCATACGAGCAGTACTTC.